A selection of T cell receptor beta chains follows, all from one sample in a study of blood T cells in healthy people across ages. TCRdb passed the 5' RACE reads through MiXCR, listing each CDR3 protein once. The data contain roughly 680,000 distinct CDR3 sequences, approximately 52% of them singletons. The specimen sequenced was blood. All receptors come from a woman older than 75 in good health. The CDR3 runs from the conserved cysteine through the conserved F or W. Some rows have no size entry. The others give once, few or many, or a class for an expanded clone.

j_call: TRBJ1-5; clone_size: few; v_call: TRBV2; cdr3_aa: CASSYGTGGRQPQHF
j_call: TRBJ1-5; clone_size: -; v_call: TRBV6-6; cdr3_aa: CASSFPRDSNQPQHF
j_call: TRBJ1-1; clone_size: -; v_call: TRBV28; cdr3_aa: CASSFSRQGGTEAFF
j_call: TRBJ2-7; clone_size: -; v_call: TRBV6-1; cdr3_aa: CASSDDRYEQYF
j_call: TRBJ1-3; clone_size: -; v_call: TRBV28; cdr3_aa: CASIQGGTVGNTIYF
j_call: TRBJ2-3; clone_size: many; v_call: TRBV11-2; cdr3_aa: CASSLGGLAGWDTQYF
j_call: TRBJ2-1; clone_size: few; v_call: TRBV7-7; cdr3_aa: CASSGTSGTGEQFF
j_call: TRBJ1-1; clone_size: once; v_call: TRBV6-6; cdr3_aa: CASITRTEAFF
j_call: TRBJ1-4; clone_size: -; v_call: TRBV7-2; cdr3_aa: CASSLLGSEKLFF
j_call: TRBJ2-7; clone_size: -; v_call: TRBV12-3/TRBV12-4; cdr3_aa: CASSPSPIAGGLNNEQYF
j_call: TRBJ2-1; clone_size: -; v_call: TRBV7-9; cdr3_aa: CASSNGGGEQFF
j_call: TRBJ2-2; clone_size: -; v_call: TRBV2; cdr3_aa: CASSYSTGELFF
j_call: TRBJ2-7; clone_size: -; v_call: TRBV13; cdr3_aa: CASSLGPGRVEQYF
j_call: -; clone_size: -; v_call: TRBV3-1; cdr3_aa: CASSPQRQAHPYEQYF
j_call: TRBJ2-5; clone_size: -; v_call: TRBV29-1; cdr3_aa: CSVDVQQETQYF
j_call: TRBJ1-2; clone_size: -; v_call: TRBV20-1; cdr3_aa: CSASLANYGYTF
j_call: TRBJ2-6; clone_size: -; v_call: TRBV28; cdr3_aa: CASSSPRGQGANVLTF
j_call: TRBJ2-1; clone_size: -; v_call: TRBV20-1; cdr3_aa: CSATVGNEQFF
j_call: TRBJ2-4; clone_size: -; v_call: TRBV11-2; cdr3_aa: CASSQTDRILAKNIQYF
j_call: TRBJ2-1; clone_size: -; v_call: TRBV20-1; cdr3_aa: CSAIIRFYNEQFF
j_call: TRBJ2-1; clone_size: many; v_call: TRBV5-1; cdr3_aa: CASSLGRKTSYNEQFF
j_call: TRBJ2-3; clone_size: -; v_call: TRBV3-1; cdr3_aa: CASSQGDRFATTLAGHTQYF
j_call: TRBJ1-5; clone_size: -; v_call: TRBV20-1; cdr3_aa: CSASKAGGYNQPQHF
j_call: TRBJ2-1; clone_size: many; v_call: TRBV4-1; cdr3_aa: CASSQLPRLAGGHNEQFF
j_call: TRBJ1-3; clone_size: -; v_call: TRBV7-8; cdr3_aa: CASSLDSFVRGNTIYF
j_call: TRBJ2-4; clone_size: once; v_call: TRBV7-2; cdr3_aa: CASSRRTSGMNIQYF
j_call: TRBJ2-1; clone_size: -; v_call: TRBV10-3; cdr3_aa: CAISGISYNEQFF
j_call: TRBJ1-6; clone_size: -; v_call: TRBV6-1; cdr3_aa: CASSSAGTGGSPLHF
j_call: TRBJ2-5; clone_size: -; v_call: TRBV2; cdr3_aa: CASQGLAGGRGEQYF